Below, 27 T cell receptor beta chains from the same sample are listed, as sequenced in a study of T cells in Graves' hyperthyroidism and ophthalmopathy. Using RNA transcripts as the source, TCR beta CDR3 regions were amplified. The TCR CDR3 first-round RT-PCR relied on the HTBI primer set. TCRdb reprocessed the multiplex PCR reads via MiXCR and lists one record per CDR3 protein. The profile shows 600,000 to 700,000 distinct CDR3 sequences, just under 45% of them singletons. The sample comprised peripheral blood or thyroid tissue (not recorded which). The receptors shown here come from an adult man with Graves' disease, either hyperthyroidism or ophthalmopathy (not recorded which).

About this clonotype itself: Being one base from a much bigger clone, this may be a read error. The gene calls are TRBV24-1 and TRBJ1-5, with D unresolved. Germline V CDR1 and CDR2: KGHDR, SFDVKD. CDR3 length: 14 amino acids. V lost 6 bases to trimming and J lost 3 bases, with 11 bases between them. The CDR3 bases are TGTGCCACCAGTTTCGGGCAGGTCAATCAGCCCCAGCATTTT. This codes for CATSFGQVNQPQHF.

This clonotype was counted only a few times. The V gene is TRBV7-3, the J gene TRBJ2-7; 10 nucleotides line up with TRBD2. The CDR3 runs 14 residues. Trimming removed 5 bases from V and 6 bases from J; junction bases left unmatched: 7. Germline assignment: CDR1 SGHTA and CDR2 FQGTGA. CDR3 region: CASSPSGGVGEQYF. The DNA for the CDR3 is TGTGCCAGCAGCCCCAGCGGGGGGGTCGGCGAGCAGTACTTC.

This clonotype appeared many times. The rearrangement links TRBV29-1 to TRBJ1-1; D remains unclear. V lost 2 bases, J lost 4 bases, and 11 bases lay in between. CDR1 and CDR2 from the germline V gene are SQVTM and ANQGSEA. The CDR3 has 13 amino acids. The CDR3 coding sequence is TGCAGCGTTGAACGTGACCGAAGCACTGAAGCTTTCTTT. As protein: CSVERDRSTEAFF.

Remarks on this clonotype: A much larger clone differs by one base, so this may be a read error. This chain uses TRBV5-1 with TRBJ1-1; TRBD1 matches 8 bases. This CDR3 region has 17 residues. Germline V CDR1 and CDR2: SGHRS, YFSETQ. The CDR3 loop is CVSSLDGQGRMNTEAFF. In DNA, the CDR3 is TGCGTCAGCAGCTTGGACGGACAGGGCAGGATGAACACTGAAGCTTTCTTT.

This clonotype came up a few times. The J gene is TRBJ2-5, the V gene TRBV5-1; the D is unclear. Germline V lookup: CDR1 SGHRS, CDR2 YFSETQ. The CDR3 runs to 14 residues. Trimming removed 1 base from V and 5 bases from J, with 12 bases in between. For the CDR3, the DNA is TGCGCCAGCAGCTTGACAGCCTCGGGTGAGACCCAGTACTTC. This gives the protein CASSLTASGETQYF.

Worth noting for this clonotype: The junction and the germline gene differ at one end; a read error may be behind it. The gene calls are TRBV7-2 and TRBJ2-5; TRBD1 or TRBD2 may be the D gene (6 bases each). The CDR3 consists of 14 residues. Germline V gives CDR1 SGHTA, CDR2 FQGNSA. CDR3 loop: CVSSLGGGQETQYF. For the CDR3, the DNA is TGTGTCAGCAGCTTAGGAGGGGGGCAAGAGACCCAGTACTTC.

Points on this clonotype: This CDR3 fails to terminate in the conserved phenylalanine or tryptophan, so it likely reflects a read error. The CDR3 sequence: CASSRVSHVEAFS. For the CDR3, the DNA is TGCGCCAGCAGCAGGGTTTCTCACGTTGAAGCTTTCTCT. The rearrangement joins TRBV7-2 to TRBJ1-1; D is perhaps TRBD1 (5 bases). The CDR3 runs 13 residues. The germline V gene encodes CDR1 SGHTA and CDR2 FQGNSA.

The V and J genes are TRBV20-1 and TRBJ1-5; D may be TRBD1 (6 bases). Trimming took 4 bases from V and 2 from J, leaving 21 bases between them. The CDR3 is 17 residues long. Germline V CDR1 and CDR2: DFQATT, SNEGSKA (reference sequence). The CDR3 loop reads CSAIFPRTVFGNQPQHF. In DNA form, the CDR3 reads TGCAGTGCTATATTTCCCCGGACAGTCTTTGGCAATCAGCCCCAGCATTTT.

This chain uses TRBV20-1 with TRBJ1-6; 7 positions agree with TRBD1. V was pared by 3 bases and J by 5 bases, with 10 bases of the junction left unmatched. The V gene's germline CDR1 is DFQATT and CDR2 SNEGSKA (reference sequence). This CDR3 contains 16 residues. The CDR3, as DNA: TGCAGTGCTAGCCCAGGGGGGTCCGGCCATAATTCACCCCTCCACTTT. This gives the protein CSASPGGSGHNSPLHF.

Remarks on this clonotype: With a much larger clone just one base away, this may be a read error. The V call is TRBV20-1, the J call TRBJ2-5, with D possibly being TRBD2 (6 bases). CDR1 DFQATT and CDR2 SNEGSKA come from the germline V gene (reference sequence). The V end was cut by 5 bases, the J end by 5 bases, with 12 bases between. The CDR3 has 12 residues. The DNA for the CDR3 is TGCAGTGCTGGTGGCGGGGCGGAGACCCAGTACTTC. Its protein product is CSAGGGAETQYF.

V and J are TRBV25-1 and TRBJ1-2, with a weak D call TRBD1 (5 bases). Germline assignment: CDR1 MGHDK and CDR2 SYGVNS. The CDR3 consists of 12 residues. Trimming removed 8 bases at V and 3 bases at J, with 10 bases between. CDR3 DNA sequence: TGTGCCAGCCGGGACCTAGACTATGGCTACACCTTC. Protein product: CASRDLDYGYTF.

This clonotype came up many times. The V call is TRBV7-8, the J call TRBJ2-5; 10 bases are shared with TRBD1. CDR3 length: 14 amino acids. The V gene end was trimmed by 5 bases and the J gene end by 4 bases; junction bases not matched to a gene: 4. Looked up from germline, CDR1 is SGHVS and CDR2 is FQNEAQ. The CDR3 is CASSPWTGGETQYF. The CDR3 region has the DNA TGTGCCAGCAGCCCCTGGACAGGGGGAGAGACCCAGTACTTC. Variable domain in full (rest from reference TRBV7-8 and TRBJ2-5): GAGVSQSPRYKVAKRGQDVALRCDPISGHVSLFWYQQALGQGPEFLTYFQNEAQLDKSGLPSDRFFAERPEGSVSTLKIQRTQQEDSAVYLCASSPWTGGETQYFGPGTRLLVL.

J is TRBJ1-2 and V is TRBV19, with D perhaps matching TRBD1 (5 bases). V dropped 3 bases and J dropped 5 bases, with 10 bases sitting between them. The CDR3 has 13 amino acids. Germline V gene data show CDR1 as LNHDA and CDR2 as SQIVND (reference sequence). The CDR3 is CASSIQGPYGYTF. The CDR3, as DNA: TGTGCCAGTAGTATCCAGGGCCCTTATGGCTACACCTTC.

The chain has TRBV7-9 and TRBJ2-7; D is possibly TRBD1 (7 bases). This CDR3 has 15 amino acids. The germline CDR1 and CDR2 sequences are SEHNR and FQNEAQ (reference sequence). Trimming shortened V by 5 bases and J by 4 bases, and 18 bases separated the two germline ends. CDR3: CASSQLRPGGYEQYF. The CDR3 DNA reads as TGTGCCAGCAGCCAGCTTAGGCCAGGGGGGTACGAGCAGTACTTC.

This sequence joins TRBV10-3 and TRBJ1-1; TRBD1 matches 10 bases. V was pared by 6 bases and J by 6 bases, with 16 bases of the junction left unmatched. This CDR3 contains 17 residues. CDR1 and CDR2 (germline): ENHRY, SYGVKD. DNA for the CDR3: TGTGCCATCAGCGGACAGGGCCCAGGGACAGGGGAAGCTGAAGCTTTCTTT. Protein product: CAISGQGPGTGEAEAFF.

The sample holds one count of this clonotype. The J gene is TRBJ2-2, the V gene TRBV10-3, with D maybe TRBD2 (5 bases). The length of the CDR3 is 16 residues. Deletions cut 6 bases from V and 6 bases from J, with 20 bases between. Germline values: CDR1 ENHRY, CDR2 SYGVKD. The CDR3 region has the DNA TGTGCCATCAGGGGAATAGCGACTCGGTGGGCCGGGGAGCTGTTTTTT. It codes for CAIRGIATRWAGELFF.

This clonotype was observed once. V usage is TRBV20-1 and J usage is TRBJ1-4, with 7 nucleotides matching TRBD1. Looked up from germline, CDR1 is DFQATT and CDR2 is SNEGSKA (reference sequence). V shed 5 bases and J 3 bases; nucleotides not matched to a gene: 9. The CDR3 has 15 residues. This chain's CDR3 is CSALPRQGANEKLFF. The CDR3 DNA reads TGCAGTGCTCTCCCGCGACAGGGTGCTAATGAAAAACTGTTTTTT.

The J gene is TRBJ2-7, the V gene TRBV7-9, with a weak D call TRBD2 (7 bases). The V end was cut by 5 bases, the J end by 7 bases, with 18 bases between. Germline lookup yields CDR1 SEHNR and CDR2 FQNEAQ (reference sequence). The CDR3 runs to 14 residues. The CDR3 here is CASSPEGGAREQYF. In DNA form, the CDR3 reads TGTGCCAGCAGCCCCGAGGGGGGGGCTCGAGAGCAGTACTTC.

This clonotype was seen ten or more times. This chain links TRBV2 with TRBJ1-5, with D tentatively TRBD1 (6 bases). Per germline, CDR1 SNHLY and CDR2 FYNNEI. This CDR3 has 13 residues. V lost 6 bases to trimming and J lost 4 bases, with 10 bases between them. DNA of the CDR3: TGTGCCAGCAGGCGGGACACTAATCAGCCCCAGCATTTT. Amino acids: CASRRDTNQPQHF.

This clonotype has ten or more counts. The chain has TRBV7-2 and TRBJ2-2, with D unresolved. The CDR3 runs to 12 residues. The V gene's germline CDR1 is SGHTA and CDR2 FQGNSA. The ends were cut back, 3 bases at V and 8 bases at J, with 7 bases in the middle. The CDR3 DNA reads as TGTGCCAGCAGCTTCTTCGTAGGGGAGCTGTTTTTT. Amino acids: CASSFFVGELFF.

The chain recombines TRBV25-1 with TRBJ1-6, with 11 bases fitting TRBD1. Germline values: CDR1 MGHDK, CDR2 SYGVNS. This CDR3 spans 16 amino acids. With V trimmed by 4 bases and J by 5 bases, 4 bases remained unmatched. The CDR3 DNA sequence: TGTGCCAGCAGTGGAAGGACAGGGGGCAATAATTCACCCCTCCACTTT. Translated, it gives CASSGRTGGNNSPLHF.

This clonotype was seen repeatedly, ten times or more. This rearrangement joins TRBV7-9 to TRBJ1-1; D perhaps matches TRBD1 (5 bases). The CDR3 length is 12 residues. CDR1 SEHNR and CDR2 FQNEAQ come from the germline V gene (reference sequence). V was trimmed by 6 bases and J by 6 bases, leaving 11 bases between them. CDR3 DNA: TGTGCCAGCAGGTTGAGACAGTCTGAAGCTTTCTTT. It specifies CASRLRQSEAFF.

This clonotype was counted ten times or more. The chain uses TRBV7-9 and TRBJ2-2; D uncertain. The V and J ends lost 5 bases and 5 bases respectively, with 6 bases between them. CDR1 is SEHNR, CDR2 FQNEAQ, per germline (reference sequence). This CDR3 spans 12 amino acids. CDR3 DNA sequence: TGTGCCAGCAGCCTCGCGACCGGGGAGCTGTTTTTT. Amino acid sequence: CASSLATGELFF.

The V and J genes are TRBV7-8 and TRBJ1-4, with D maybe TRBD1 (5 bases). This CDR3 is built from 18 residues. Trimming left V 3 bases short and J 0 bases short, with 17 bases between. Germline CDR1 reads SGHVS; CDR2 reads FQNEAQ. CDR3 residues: CASSLAAGTEATNEKLFF. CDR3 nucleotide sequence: TGTGCCAGCAGCTTGGCCGCCGGGACGGAAGCAACTAATGAAAAACTGTTTTTT.

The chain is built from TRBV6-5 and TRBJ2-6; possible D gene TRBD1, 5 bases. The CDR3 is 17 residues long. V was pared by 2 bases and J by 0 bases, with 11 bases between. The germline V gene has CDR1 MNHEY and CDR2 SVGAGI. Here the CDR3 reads CASSYRQGFSGANVLTF. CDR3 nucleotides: TGTGCCAGCAGTTACCGCCAGGGTTTCTCTGGGGCCAACGTCCTGACTTTC.

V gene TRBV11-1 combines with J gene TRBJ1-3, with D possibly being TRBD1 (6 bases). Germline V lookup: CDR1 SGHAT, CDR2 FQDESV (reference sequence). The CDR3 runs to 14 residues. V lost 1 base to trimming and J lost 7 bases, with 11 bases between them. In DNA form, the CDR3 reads TGTGCCAGCAGCTTAGTGGGGGCGGCGAACACCATATATTTT. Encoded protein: CASSLVGAANTIYF.

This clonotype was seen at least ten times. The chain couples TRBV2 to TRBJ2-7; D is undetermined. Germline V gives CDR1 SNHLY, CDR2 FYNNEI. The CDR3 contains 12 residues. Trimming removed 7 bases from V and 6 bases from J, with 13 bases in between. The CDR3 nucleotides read TGTGCCAGCACCCCATTAGCATCCGAGCAGTACTTC. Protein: CASTPLASEQYF.